The following is a T cell receptor beta chain sequence with its context. This sample is part of a study of blood T cell repertoires in COVID-19. Study at large: Some COVID-19 samples were acute and others convalescent; all came from the United States, Italy and Spain. Nucleic acid was either cDNA or gDNA, and it came from T cells, B-cell-depleted T cells, or PBMCs.

Authors' methods: Nucleated cell counts were estimated from reference gene primer amplification. Assay: immunoSEQ multiplex PCR; the TCRdb copy retains only in-frame clones and omits some. The V and J calls and clone size were taken over from that table, and D and trimming were inferred from the DNA. This table has about 180,000 clones, about 87% appearing once. V was clipped by 4 bases and J by 3 bases; unmatched bases: 4. The CDR3 has 14 amino acids. Per germline, CDR1 SEHNR and CDR2 FQNEAQ (reference sequence). V usage is TRBV7-9 and J usage is TRBJ2-7, with 9 bases identical to TRBD2. This TCR derives from a woman between 50 and 59 years old with acute or convalescent COVID-19. The specimen was peripheral blood. CDR3 loop: CASSSRLAVYEQYF. The CDR3 nucleotides are TGTGCCAGCAGCTCCAGACTAGCGGTCTACGAGCAGTACTTC.